This TCR beta chain was documented in a study of cytomegalovirus exposure and HLA in healthy donors. CDR1 is GTSNPN, CDR2 SVGIG, per germline (reference sequence). The CDR3 loop spans 15 amino acids. V gave up 0 bases and J gave up 4 bases, with 16 bases separating them. Nominal health characterized the donors when sampled, though unrecorded immune exposures were likely. Researchers ran the PCR with 60 Vbeta and 13 Jbeta primers. Data came from immunoSEQ multiplex PCR; TCRdb stores just in-frame clones and leaves some out. In the table there are approximately 110,000 clones, under 70% of which are singletons.

The TCR was taken from a man aged 18 to 29 in good health and CMV-seropositive. V is TRBV30 and J is TRBJ2-7; D is possibly TRBD2 (6 bases). The sample consisted of PBMCs. The CDR3 here is CAWSVGGIGTYEQYF. DNA of the CDR3: TGTGCCTGGAGTGTAGGAGGGATAGGGACTTACGAGCAGTACTTC.